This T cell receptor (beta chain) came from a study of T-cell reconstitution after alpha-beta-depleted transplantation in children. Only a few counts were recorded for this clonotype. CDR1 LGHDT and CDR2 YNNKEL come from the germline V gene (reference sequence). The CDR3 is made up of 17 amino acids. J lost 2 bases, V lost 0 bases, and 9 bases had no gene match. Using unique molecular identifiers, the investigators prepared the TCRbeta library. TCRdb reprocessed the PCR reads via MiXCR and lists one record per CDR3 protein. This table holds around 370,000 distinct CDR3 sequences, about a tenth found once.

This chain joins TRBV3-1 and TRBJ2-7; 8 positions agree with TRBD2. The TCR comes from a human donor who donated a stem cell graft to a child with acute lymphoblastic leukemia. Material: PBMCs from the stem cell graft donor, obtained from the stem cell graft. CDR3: CASSQDASTSVPYEQYF. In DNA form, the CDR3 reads TGTGCCAGCAGCCAAGATGCGTCGACTAGCGTACCCTACGAGCAGTACTTC.